This T cell receptor (beta chain) was sequenced in a study of shared clonotypes between healthy human individuals. At the level of the study: The donor pool was made up of a couple of women and a few men aged 18 to 49.

Unmatched junction bases numbered 10, after V lost 5 bases and J lost 5 bases. This CDR3 comprises 15 residues. Germline V gene sequence: CDR1 LNHNV, CDR2 YYDKDF (reference sequence). Clones were read by immunoSEQ multiplex PCR, and TCRdb kept only the in-frame ones, dropping some. The table records about a million clones, 65% to 80% of them present only once. The TCR originated in a man between 18 and 29 years old in good health. The sample taken for sequencing was memory CD4+ T cells sorted from blood. Regarding subset: CD45RA-negative fraction. V is TRBV15 and J is TRBJ2-5; 8 nucleotides agree with TRBD2. CDR3 DNA sequence: TGTGCCACCAGCCTTTCCCCACAGCGGGGGGAGACCCAGTACTTC. Protein sequence: CATSLSPQRGETQYF.